The entry below describes one T cell receptor (beta chain). This clonotype occurred a few times. Its antigen is not yet known. Per-base quality was not reported, and no clone a single base away is much larger than it. The data derive from a study of CD8 T cells in ankylosing spondylitis (TCRdb year 2017). About the full investigation: The study set out to find disease-linked TCR variants by profiling T cell receptor beta repertoires in ankylosing spondylitis patients and healthy donors. In total, the full study cohort was made up of over a hundred healthy donors and about two dozen ankylosing spondylitis patients. Peripheral blood samples were taken, and synovial fluid was additionally collected from ankylosing spondylitis patients.

The sequencer listed for this sample is Illumina HiSeq 2500. Quantitative 5'-RACE with molecular barcodes was the method used to prepare the TCR beta libraries. The authors' analysis ran thus. Disease-linked TCR variants were identified with a new computational method built on a probabilistic model of VDJ rearrangement. TCRdb passed the public sequencing reads through fastp at Q25 and MiXCR, retaining productive beta sequences. Every entry covers one CDR3 protein and lists the most common genes and DNA from its rows. These V and J calls derive from TCRdb rather than the authors' analysis. The sample yields roughly 700,000 distinct CDR3 sequences; about 20% were counted once. The ten largest clones take up around 19% of the sample. The research as a whole found: The disease-linked clones had a CD8+ phenotype and were found at relatively low frequencies in peripheral blood. Blood from ankylosing spondylitis patients appeared to be characterized by a TCR beta motif made up of several highly homologous amino acid variants. Some of the motif variants had been reported before in the synovial fluid and blood of reactive arthritis patients, a finding that suggests common disease-initiation mechanisms. According to the report, matched synovial fluid samples from ankylosing spondylitis patients were significantly enriched for the disease-linked clones.

Measured from the cysteine to the phenylalanine, the CDR3 is 15 residues long. The sequence is cut down to CDR3 DNA, 45 bases in frame from base 1. In the germline V gene, CDR1 corresponds to SGHTS and CDR2 to YDEGEE. V gives up 3 bases and J gives up 10 bases, and the segment between their germline ends measures 22 bases. The sequencing sample was made of blood, either unsorted or a sorted T cell fraction (not recorded which). This TCR came from a male donor with ankylosing spondylitis. The chain employs TRBV5-8 and TRBJ1-1, with TRBD1 perhaps the D gene, on 5 matching bases. In nucleotide form, the sequence is TGTGCCAGCAGCTCACACGGGTGGCAGGGAATTTCAGCTTTCTTT. Its coded protein is CASSSHGWQGISAFF.